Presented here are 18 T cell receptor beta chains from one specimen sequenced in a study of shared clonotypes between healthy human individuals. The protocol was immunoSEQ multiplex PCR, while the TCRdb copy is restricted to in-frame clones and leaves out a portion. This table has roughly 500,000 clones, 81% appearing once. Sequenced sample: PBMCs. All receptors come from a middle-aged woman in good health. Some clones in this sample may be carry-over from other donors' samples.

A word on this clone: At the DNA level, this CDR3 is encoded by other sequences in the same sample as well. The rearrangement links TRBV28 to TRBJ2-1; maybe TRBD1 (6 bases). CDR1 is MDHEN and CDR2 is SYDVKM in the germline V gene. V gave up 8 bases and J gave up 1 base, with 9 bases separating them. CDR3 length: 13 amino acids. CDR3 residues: CASRGQSYNEQFF. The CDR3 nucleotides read TGTGCCAGCCGAGGACAGTCCTACAATGAGCAGTTCTTC.

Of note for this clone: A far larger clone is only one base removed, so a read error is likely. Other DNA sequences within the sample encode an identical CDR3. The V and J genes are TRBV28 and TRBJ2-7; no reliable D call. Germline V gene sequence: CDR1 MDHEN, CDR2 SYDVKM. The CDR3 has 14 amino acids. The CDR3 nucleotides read TGTGCCAGTAGTTTAATGAAGTTTTACAGCGAGCAGTACTTC. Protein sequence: CASSLMKFYSEQYF.

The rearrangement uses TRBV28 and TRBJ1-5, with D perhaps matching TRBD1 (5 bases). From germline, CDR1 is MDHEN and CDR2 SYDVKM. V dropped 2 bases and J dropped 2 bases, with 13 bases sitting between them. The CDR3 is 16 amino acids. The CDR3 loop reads CASSLIGEGGNQPQHF. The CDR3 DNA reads TGTGCCAGCAGTTTAATAGGGGAGGGCGGCAATCAGCCCCAGCATTTT.

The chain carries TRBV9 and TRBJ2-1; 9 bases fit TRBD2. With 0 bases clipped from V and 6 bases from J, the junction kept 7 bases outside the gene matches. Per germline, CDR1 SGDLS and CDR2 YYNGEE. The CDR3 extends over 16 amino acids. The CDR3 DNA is TGTGCCAGCAGCGTAGGCGGCGGGAGGGCAGGCAATGAGCAGTTCTTC. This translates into CASSVGGGRAGNEQFF.

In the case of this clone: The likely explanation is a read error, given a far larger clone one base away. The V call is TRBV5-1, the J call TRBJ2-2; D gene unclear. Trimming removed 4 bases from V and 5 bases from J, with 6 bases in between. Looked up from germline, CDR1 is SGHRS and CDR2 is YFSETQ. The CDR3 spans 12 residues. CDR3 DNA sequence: TGCGCCAGCAGCAACCTAACCGGGGAGCTGTTTTTT. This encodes CASSNLTGELFF.

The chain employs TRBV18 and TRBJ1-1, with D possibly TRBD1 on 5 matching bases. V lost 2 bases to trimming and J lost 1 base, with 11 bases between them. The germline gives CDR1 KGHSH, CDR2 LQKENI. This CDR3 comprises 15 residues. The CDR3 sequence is CASSPISGPNTEAFF. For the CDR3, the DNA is TGTGCCAGCTCACCAATCTCAGGGCCGAACACTGAAGCTTTCTTT.

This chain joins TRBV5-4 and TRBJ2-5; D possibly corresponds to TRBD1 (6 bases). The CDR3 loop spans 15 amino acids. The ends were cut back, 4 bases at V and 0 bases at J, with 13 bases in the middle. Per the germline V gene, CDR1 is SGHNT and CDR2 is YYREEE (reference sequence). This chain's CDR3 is CASSRDTRYQETQYF. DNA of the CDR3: TGTGCCAGCAGCCGGGACACCAGGTACCAAGAGACCCAGTACTTC.

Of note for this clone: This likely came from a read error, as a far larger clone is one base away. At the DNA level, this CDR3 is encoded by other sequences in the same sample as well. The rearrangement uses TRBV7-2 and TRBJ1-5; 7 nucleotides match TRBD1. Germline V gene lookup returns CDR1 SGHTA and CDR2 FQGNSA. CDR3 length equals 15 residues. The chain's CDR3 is CASSSRTGSNQPQHF. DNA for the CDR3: TGTGCCAGCAGCTCTAGGACAGGTAGCAATCAACCCCAGCATTTT.

The CDR3 region has the DNA TGCGCCAGCAGCCGGAAGATCGACGCTACCGGGACTGGGGCTTACGAGCAGTACTTC. Translating gives CASSRKIDATGTGAYEQYF. This rearrangement joins TRBV4-1 to TRBJ2-7, with D tentatively TRBD2 (6 bases). Germline CDR1 MGHRA, CDR2 YSYEKL. The CDR3 is 19 residues long. The V end lost 4 bases, the J end lost 4 bases, and 29 bases lay between the germline ends.

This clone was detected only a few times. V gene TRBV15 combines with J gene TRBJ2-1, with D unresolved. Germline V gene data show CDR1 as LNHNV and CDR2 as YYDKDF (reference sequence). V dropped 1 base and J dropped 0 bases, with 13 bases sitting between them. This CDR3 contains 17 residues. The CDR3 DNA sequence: TGTGCCACCAGCAGAGGTTCGGCGGCTAGCTCCTACAATGAGCAGTTCTTC. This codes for CATSRGSAASSYNEQFF.

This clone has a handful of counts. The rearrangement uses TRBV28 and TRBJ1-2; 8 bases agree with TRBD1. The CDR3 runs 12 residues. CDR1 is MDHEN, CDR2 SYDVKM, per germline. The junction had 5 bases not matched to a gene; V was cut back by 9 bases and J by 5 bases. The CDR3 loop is CARLTGGYGYTF. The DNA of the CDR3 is TGTGCCAGGCTCACAGGGGGTTATGGCTACACCTTC.

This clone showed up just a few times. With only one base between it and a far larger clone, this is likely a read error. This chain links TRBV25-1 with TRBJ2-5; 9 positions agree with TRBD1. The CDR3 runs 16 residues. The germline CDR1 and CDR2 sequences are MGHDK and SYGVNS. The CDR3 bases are TGTGCCGGCAGTGTGGCCGGGACAGGGTACCAAGAGACCCAGTACTTC. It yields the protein CAGSVAGTGYQETQYF. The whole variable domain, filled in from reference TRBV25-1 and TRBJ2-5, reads EADIYQTPRYLVIGTGKKITLECSQTMGHDKMYWYQQDPGMELHLIHYSYGVNSTEKGDLSSESTVSRIRTEHFPLTLESARPSHTSQYLCAGSVAGTGYQETQYFGPGTRLLVL.

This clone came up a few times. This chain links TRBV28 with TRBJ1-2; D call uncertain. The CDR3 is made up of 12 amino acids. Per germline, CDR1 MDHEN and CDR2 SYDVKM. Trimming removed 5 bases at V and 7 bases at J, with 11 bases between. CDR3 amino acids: CASSADLSGYTF. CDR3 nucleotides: TGTGCCAGCAGTGCGGACCTATCTGGCTACACCTTC.

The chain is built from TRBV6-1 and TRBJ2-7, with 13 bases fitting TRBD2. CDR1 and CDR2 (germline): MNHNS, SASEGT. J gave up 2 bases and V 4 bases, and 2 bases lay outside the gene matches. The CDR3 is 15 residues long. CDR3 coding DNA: TGTGCCAGCAGTGCCGGACTAGCGGGAGCCTACGAGCAGTACTTC. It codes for CASSAGLAGAYEQYF.

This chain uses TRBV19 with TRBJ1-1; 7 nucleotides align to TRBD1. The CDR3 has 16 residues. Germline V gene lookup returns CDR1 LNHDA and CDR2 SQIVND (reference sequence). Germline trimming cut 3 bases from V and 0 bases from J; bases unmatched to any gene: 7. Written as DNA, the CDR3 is TGTGCCAGTAGTATGGAGGCAGGGGGTATGAACACTGAAGCTTTCTTT. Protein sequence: CASSMEAGGMNTEAFF.

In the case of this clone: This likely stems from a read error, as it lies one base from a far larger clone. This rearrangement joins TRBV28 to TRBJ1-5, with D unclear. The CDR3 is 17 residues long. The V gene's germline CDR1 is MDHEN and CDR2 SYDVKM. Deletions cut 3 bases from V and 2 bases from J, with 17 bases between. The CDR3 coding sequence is TGTGCCAGCAGTTTTGCCTCTGATCTAGGCCGCAATCAGCCCCAGCATTTT. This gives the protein CASSFASDLGRNQPQHF.

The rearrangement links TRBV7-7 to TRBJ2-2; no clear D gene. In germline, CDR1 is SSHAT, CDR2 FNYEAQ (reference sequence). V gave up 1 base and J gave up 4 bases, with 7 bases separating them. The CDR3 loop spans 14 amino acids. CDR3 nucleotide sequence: TGTGCCAGCAGCTTAGTTTCAGGCACCGGGGAGCTGTTTTTT. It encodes CASSLVSGTGELFF.

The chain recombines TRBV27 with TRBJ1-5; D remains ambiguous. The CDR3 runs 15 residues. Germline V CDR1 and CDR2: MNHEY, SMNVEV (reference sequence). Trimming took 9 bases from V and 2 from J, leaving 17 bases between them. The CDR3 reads CASSRGVGGNQPQHF. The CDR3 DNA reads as TGTGCCAGTTCCCGCGGGGTGGGTGGCAATCAGCCCCAGCATTTT.